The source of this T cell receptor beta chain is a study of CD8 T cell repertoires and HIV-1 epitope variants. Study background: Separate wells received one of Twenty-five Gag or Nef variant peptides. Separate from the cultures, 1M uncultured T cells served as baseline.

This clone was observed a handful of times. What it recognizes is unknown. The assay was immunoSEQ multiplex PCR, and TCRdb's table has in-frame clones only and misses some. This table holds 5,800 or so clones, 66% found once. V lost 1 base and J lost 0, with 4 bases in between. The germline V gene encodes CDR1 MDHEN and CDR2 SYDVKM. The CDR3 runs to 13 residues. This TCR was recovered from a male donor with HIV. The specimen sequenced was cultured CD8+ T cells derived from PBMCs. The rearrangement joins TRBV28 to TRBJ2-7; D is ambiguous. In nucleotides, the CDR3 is TGTGCCAGCAGTTTATACGGCTCCTACGAGCAGTACTTC. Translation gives CASSLYGSYEQYF.